This section outlines one T cell receptor beta chain sequence together with its context. Its antigen is still unknown. Per-base quality was not reported, and no clone a single base away is much larger than it. The receptor library was made with PCR. Sequenced on an Illumina HiSeq 2500. TCR libraries were prepared with molecular barcoding, using unique molecular identifiers to normalize TCRbeta repertoire quantification. TCRdb trimmed the raw reads at Q25, called clones with MiXCR and kept productive beta chains. Rows are unified per CDR3 protein, each entry keeping the most common DNA and genes. This sample has over 550,000 distinct CDR3 sequences in its table, and about 10% of those were observed once. The ten most abundant clones make up approximately 4.1% of the sample. These data are taken from a study of T-cell reconstitution after alpha-beta-depleted transplantation in children (TCRdb year 2016). The study in broad terms: The study quantitatively tracked T-cell immune reconstitution after TCRalphabeta/CD19-depleted allogeneic hematopoietic cell transplantation in children using TCR repertoire profiling.

Spanning cysteine to phenylalanine, the CDR3 consists of 17 amino acids. Just CDR3 DNA is preserved here, 51 bases in frame from base 1. A distance of 20 bases separates the germline ends of V and J, which lose 5 bases and 0 bases respectively. Via the germline V gene, CDR1 is SQVTM and CDR2 ANQGSEA. The input for sequencing was PBMCs from the stem cell graft donor, taken from the stem cell graft. The sequence derives from a human donor who donated a stem cell graft to a child with acute myeloid leukemia. The chain is encoded by TRBV29-1 joined to TRBJ2-4; a tentative D match to TRBD2 spans 7 bases. The encoded CDR3 is CSVIGEGGFLAKNIQYF. The nucleotides are TGCAGCGTTATAGGGGAGGGGGGATTTCTAGCCAAAAACATTCAGTACTTC.